These 24 T cell receptor beta chains came from one sample sequenced in a study of post-analysis software for immune sequencing data. Study-level points and caveats: In patients, TRBV5-6, TRBV5-1 and TRBV20-1 belonged to roughly 5 TRBV segments found more frequently than in controls.

Unique molecular identifiers featured in each of the TCR beta cDNA libraries. In TCRdb, the PCR reads were re-called with MiXCR into one record per CDR3 protein. The table records roughly 870,000 distinct CDR3 sequences, roughly half of them present only once. These receptors are not linked to any known antigen. The specimen sequenced was blood. These receptors were obtained from a girl aged 10 to 17 with multiple sclerosis.

The genes are TRBV9 and TRBJ1-2; D possibly corresponds to TRBD1 (5 bases). The ends were cut back, 6 bases at V and 2 bases at J, with 14 bases in the middle. From germline, CDR1 is SGDLS and CDR2 YYNGEE. The CDR3 spans 14 residues. CDR3 nucleotides: TGTGCCAGCAACTCACTAGACAGAAACTATGGCTACACCTTC. As protein: CASNSLDRNYGYTF. Full variable domain (missing parts from reference TRBV9 and TRBJ1-2): DSGVTQTPKHLITATGQRVTLRCSPRSGDLSVYWYQQSLDQGLQFLIQYYNGEERAKGNILERFSAQQFPDLHSELNLSSLELGDSALYFCASNSLDRNYGYTFGSGTRLTVV.

A remark on this clonotype: A much larger clonotype is one base distant, so this may be a read error. In nucleotides, the CDR3 is TGTGCCTGCAGCCCCGGACACCTCTATGGCTACACCTTC. Its translation is CACSPGHLYGYTF. V is TRBV7-2 and J is TRBJ1-2; possible D gene TRBD1, 5 bases. CDR1 and CDR2 (germline): SGHTA, FQGNSA. The length of the CDR3 is 13 residues.

The chain uses TRBV4-1 and TRBJ1-6, with no clear D. The CDR3 length is 16 residues. Germline V gene data show CDR1 as MGHRA and CDR2 as YSYEKL. Trimming took off 1 base at V and 5 bases at J, with 12 bases between the two ends. The DNA for the CDR3 is TGCGCCAGCAGCCAAGTAGGAGGGCTGGATAATTCACCCCTCCACTTT. Its protein is CASSQVGGLDNSPLHF.

This clonotype was seen a handful of times. The gene calls are TRBV4-1 and TRBJ2-7, with D uncertain. Germline CDR1 MGHRA, CDR2 YSYEKL. V lost 2 bases and J 2 bases, leaving 7 bases between the germline ends. The CDR3 consists of 13 residues. The CDR3 loop reads CASSQIMTYEQYF. The CDR3 nucleotides read TGCGCCAGCAGCCAAATTATGACCTACGAGCAGTACTTC.

The rearrangement joins TRBV6-1 to TRBJ2-5, with 12 bases that match TRBD2. J was trimmed by 4 bases and V by 1 base; bases with no gene match: 10. The CDR3 consists of 18 residues. The germline V gene has CDR1 MNHNS and CDR2 SASEGT. CDR3 amino acids: CASSEGILLAGGPETQYF. The DNA of the CDR3 is TGTGCCAGCAGTGAAGGGATCCTTCTAGCGGGAGGGCCAGAGACCCAGTACTTC.

This clonotype was seen more than once but under ten times. CDR3 nucleotides: TGTGCCAGCAGCCTCTCCTTCCCTAGCGGCCTTACCTACGAGCAGTACTTC. Its translation: CASSLSFPSGLTYEQYF. This chain links TRBV7-8 with TRBJ2-7; 7 bases align to TRBD2. The CDR3 has 17 amino acids. With 5 bases clipped from V and 2 bases from J, the junction kept 15 bases outside the gene matches. Looked up from germline, CDR1 is SGHVS and CDR2 is FQNEAQ. Combining the CDR3 with reference TRBV7-8 and TRBJ2-7 gives the whole variable domain GAGVSQSPRYKVAKRGQDVALRCDPISGHVSLFWYQQALGQGPEFLTYFQNEAQLDKSGLPSDRFFAERPEGSVSTLKIQRTQQEDSAVYLCASSLSFPSGLTYEQYFGPGTRLTVT.

This clonotype was counted between two and nine times. This chain joins TRBV20-1 and TRBJ2-7; D call uncertain. V lost 3 bases and J lost 1, with 13 bases in between. Per germline, CDR1 DFQATT and CDR2 SNEGSKA (reference sequence). The CDR3 has 14 residues. CDR3 sequence: CSASTSVPSYEQYF. CDR3 DNA sequence: TGCAGTGCTAGTACGTCGGTTCCTTCCTACGAGCAGTACTTC.

The rearrangement joins TRBV5-1 to TRBJ2-3, with D possibly matching TRBD2 (6 bases). Trimming took off 4 bases at V and 7 bases at J, with 22 bases between the two ends. The CDR3 totals 16 residues. Per germline, CDR1 SGHRS and CDR2 YFSETQ. CDR3 region: CASSEHLAPTGNTQYF. Written as DNA, the CDR3 is TGCGCCAGCAGCGAGCACCTAGCGCCGACCGGGAATACGCAGTATTTT.

This clonotype was counted between two and nine times. The chain uses TRBV29-1 and TRBJ1-1; D not certain. Germline CDR1 SQVTM, CDR2 ANQGSEA. CDR3 length: 14 residues. Between the trimmed V and J ends, which lost 0 bases and 7 bases, there was a span of 15 bases. In DNA, the CDR3 is TGCAGCGTTGAAGATCGCGGGAGAGTAGGTGAAGCTTTCTTT. Translated: CSVEDRGRVGEAFF.

The chain recombines TRBV20-1 with TRBJ2-4; D not resolved. The end of the DNA fits TRBJ2-7 better, so the J call may be wrong. CDR3 length equals 12 residues. The germline CDR1 and CDR2 sequences are DFQATT and SNEGSKA (reference sequence). The DNA of the CDR3 is TGCAGTGCTAGAAGTTCTCGGTCCGAGCAGTACTTC. Its protein product is CSARSSRSEQYF.

V usage is TRBV3-1 and J usage is TRBJ1-1, with D possibly being TRBD1 (5 bases). The ends were cut back, 3 bases at V and 6 bases at J, with 14 bases in the middle. There are 14 residues in the CDR3. Germline V gene data show CDR1 as LGHDT and CDR2 as YNNKEL (reference sequence). CDR3 coding DNA: TGTGCCAGCAGCCAGCGGGGCTCGGGGGCTGAAGCTTTCTTT. Translated, it gives CASSQRGSGAEAFF.

The rearrangement joins TRBV6-6 to TRBJ2-7; possible D gene TRBD2, 6 bases. The V gene lost 10 bases and the J gene lost 0 bases, with 16 bases spanning the gap. Per the germline V gene, CDR1 is MNHNY and CDR2 is SVGAGI (reference sequence). The CDR3 sequence is 14 residues long. CDR3: CATGTSGPSYEQYF. The DNA of the CDR3 is TGTGCCACAGGTACCAGCGGGCCCTCCTACGAGCAGTACTTC.

This chain's CDR3 is CATSDLQGDNEQFF. The CDR3 nucleotides read TGTGCCACCAGTGATTTGCAGGGCGACAATGAGCAGTTCTTC. The chain is built from TRBV24-1 and TRBJ2-1; the D gene is possibly TRBD1 (5 bases). Germline loops: CDR1 KGHDR, CDR2 SFDVKD. The CDR3 has 14 residues. V was trimmed by 0 bases and J by 5 bases, leaving 7 bases between them.

This clonotype was found a few times. The chain joins TRBV7-2 to TRBJ2-1, with 11 bases that match TRBD2. This CDR3 contains 16 residues. Germline V gene data show CDR1 as SGHTA and CDR2 as FQGNSA. Losses at the gene ends were 4 bases for V and 9 bases for J; bases not matched to a gene: 11. The CDR3 region is CASSSYSGRAGAEQFF. In DNA form, the CDR3 reads TGTGCCAGCAGCTCGTATAGCGGGAGGGCTGGGGCTGAGCAGTTCTTC.

This rearrangement joins TRBV29-1 to TRBJ2-1; D unresolved. The length of the CDR3 is 17 residues. CDR1 and CDR2 from the germline V gene are SQVTM and ANQGSEA. V was shortened by 0 bases and J by 0 bases, with 15 bases between the two germline ends. The CDR3 DNA reads TGCAGCGTTGAAGAGTCCGAGTCGGTCAGCTCCTACAATGAGCAGTTCTTC. The encoded protein is CSVEESESVSSYNEQFF.

This chain joins TRBV5-6 and TRBJ2-5; weak D call: TRBD1 (6 bases). The CDR3 totals 13 residues. V gave up 1 base and J gave up 12 bases, with 16 bases separating them. Germline CDR1 reads SGHDT; CDR2 reads YYEEEE. CDR3 bases: TGTGCCAGCAGCTTGCCCCTTGGGGCAGGGGAGTACTTC. This gives the protein CASSLPLGAGEYF.

With regard to this clonotype: With a much larger clone just one base away, this may be a read error. The V and J genes are TRBV7-8 and TRBJ2-3; D not certain. Germline-derived CDR1 and CDR2 are SGHVS and FQNEAQ. CDR3 length: 11 amino acids. V was shortened by 4 bases and J by 5 bases, with 4 bases between the two germline ends. Here the CDR3 DNA reads TGTGCCAGCAGCTACAAAGATACGCAGTATTTT. Translation gives CASSYKDTQYF.

J is TRBJ1-5 and V is TRBV30, with a weak D call TRBD1 (5 bases). V lost 1 base and J lost 6, with 13 bases in between. The CDR3 sequence is 14 residues long. CDR1 is GTSNPN, CDR2 SVGIG, per germline (reference sequence). The CDR3 sequence is CAWSGTGFSQPQHF. DNA of the CDR3: TGTGCCTGGAGTGGAACAGGCTTTAGTCAGCCCCAGCATTTT. Full variable domain (rest looked up from reference TRBV30 and TRBJ1-5): SQTIHQWPATLVQPVGSPLSLECTVEGTSNPNLYWYRQAAGRGLQLLFYSVGIGQISSEVPQNLSASRPQDRQFILSSKKLLLSDSGFYLCAWSGTGFSQPQHFGDGTRLSIL.

The chain carries TRBV12-3 or TRBV12-4 and TRBJ2-4; D possibly uses TRBD1 or TRBD2 (6 bases each). The J call is uncertain, as TRBJ2-7 better fits the DNA end. CDR3 size: 13 residues. This chain's CDR3 is CASQTGTRDEQYF. DNA of the CDR3: TGTGCCAGCCAAACAGGGACTCGGGACGAGCAGTACTTC.

About this clonotype: At one of its ends the junction is not consistent with the germline gene, which may arise from a read error. This chain uses TRBV29-1 with TRBJ2-1; D might be TRBD1 or TRBD2, each matching 5 bases. CDR1 SQVTM and CDR2 ANQGSEA come from the germline V gene. This CDR3 has 17 amino acids. The CDR3 bases are TGCAGCGTCGAAGGGACCAATACCAGGAGCTCCTACAATGAGCAGTTCTTC. It is translated as CSVEGTNTRSSYNEQFF.

Remarks on this clonotype: One base away lies a much larger clone, so this may be a sequencing read error. J is TRBJ1-1 and V is TRBV12-3 or TRBV12-4; the D is unclear. V was shortened by 6 bases and J by 3 bases, with 11 bases between the two germline ends. CDR3 length: 13 residues. CDR3 sequence reads: CASRRTADTEAFF. Here the CDR3 DNA reads TGTGCCAGCAGGAGAACAGCGGACACTGAAGCTTTCTTT.

This clonotype was counted once. The J gene is TRBJ2-5, the V gene TRBV29-1, with D possibly being TRBD2 (5 bases). With 1 base removed from V and 0 bases from J, the gap between germline ends came to 12 bases. The CDR3 consists of 15 residues. Germline CDR1 is SQVTM and CDR2 is ANQGSEA. The CDR3 spells CSVEGGPENQETQYF. DNA for the CDR3: TGCAGCGTTGAAGGCGGGCCAGAGAACCAAGAGACCCAGTACTTC.

This clonotype appeared a few times. This sequence joins TRBV30 and TRBJ2-5, with D possibly TRBD2 on 6 matching bases. The closer fit of TRBJ2-7 to the DNA end suggests the J call may be wrong. The CDR3 covers 14 residues. Germline assignment: CDR1 GTSNPN and CDR2 SVGIG (reference sequence). This CDR3 reads CAWSSIGPGGEQYF. In DNA, the CDR3 is TGTGCCTGGAGTTCAATCGGGCCCGGGGGCGAGCAGTACTTC.

This clonotype was counted between two and nine times. The V and J genes are TRBV20-1 and TRBJ2-5; D gene uncertain. This CDR3 region has 12 residues. V lost 0 bases to trimming and J lost 12 bases, with 14 bases between them. From germline, CDR1 is DFQATT and CDR2 SNEGSKA (reference sequence). In DNA, the CDR3 is TGCAGTGCTAGAGACCCCCGTGGTGTTAAGTACTTC. This gives the protein CSARDPRGVKYF.